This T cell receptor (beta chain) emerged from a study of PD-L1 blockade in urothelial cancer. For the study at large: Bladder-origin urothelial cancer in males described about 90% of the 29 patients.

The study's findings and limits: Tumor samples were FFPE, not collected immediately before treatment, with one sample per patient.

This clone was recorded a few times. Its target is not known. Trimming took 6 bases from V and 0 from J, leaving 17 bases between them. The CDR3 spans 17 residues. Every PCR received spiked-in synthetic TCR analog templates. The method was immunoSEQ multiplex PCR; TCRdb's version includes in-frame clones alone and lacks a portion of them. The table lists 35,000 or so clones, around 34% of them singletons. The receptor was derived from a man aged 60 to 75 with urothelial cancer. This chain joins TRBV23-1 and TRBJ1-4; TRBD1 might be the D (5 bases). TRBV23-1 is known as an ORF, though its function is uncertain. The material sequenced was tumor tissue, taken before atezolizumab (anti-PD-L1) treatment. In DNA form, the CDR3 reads TGCGCCAGCAGCCAAGCGGGGCGGCAGGCAACTAATGAAAAACTGTTTTTT. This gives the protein CASSQAGRQATNEKLFF.